These T cell receptor beta chains were read from a single sample in a study of T cells after posttransplantation cyclophosphamide. TCRdb's copy holds only in-frame clones and misses some; the assay was immunoSEQ multiplex PCR. The sample shows about 32,000 clones, about 93% of them seen only once. The specimen was naive CD4+ T cells sorted from PBMCs. The receptors were gathered from a woman aged 60-70 years in good health, CMV-negative, and a related stem cell transplant donor. Both conserved end residues are part of each CDR3. D genes are given only for firm matches. Where a row states a size, it is once, few, many or the class of an expanded clone; other rows omit it.

cdr3_nt cdr3_aa j_call v_call clone_size d_call
TGTGCCAGTAACCCGGGTATGAACACTGAAGCTTTCTTT CASNPGMNTEAFF TRBJ1-1 TRBV19 . .
TGTGCCAGCAGCTTTCCCCGTGGACTAGGGGGCTCCTACGAGCAGTACTTC CASSFPRGLGGSYEQYF TRBJ2-7 TRBV7-9 . .
TGTGCCAGCAGCTTCGGGATAGGTGGGGCCAACGTCCTGACTTTC CASSFGIGGANVLTF TRBJ2-6 TRBV7-9 . .
TGTGCCAGCAGCGTAGTAACCGCTAACGGGGAGCTGTTTTTT CASSVVTANGELFF TRBJ2-2 TRBV9 . .
TGTGCCACCATCACGAGCTCTGGAAACACCATATATTTT CATITSSGNTIYF TRBJ1-3 TRBV6-5 . .
TGTGCCAGCAGCTTATTGAATCAGGGTGCCTACGAGCAGTACTTC CASSLLNQGAYEQYF TRBJ2-7 TRBV11-2 . .
TGTGCCAGCTCACCACAGAGGAGTAGTACTGAAGCTTTCTTT CASSPQRSSTEAFF TRBJ1-1 TRBV18 . .
TGTGCCAGCAGCTTGATGGGGGGTGAGACAACTAATGAAAAACTGTTTTTT CASSLMGGETTNEKLFF TRBJ1-4 TRBV7-9 . .
TGCGCCAGCAGCACCACGGGACTAGCGGGACGACTAGATACGCAGTATTTT CASSTTGLAGRLDTQYF TRBJ2-3 TRBV5-1 . TRBD2
TGTGCCAGCAGTTTCCCGGGACAGAGCAAATACGAGCAGTACTTC CASSFPGQSKYEQYF TRBJ2-7 TRBV28 . TRBD1
TGCGCCAGCAGCTTGGGGAACCCTAGGACCGGGGAGCTGTTTTTT CASSLGNPRTGELFF TRBJ2-2 TRBV5-1 . .
TGCGCCAGCAGCCCTAACAGGGACCCCTATGGCTACACCTTC CASSPNRDPYGYTF TRBJ1-2 TRBV4-1 . .
TGCAGCGTTGAATTAAATAATAAGGGGGCGGAGCAGTACTTC CSVELNNKGAEQYF TRBJ2-7 TRBV29-1 . TRBD1
TGTGCCAGCAGCCGAGGGGGCGGGGGGAGAGGAGAGACCCAGTACTTC CASSRGGGGRGETQYF TRBJ2-5 TRBV2 . .
TGTGCCAGCAGCCCAGGGGACAGGGTAAAGAACGAGCAGTACTTC CASSPGDRVKNEQYF TRBJ2-7 TRBV5-4 once TRBD1
TGTGCCAGCAGTGGATCCGGGGGACAGTGGTATGGGGAGTTCTTC CASSGSGGQWYGEFF TRBJ2-1 TRBV6-4 . .
TGTGCCTGGTCCCGGGACAGTGTGAGCGTCCTGACTTTC CAWSRDSVSVLTF TRBJ2-6 TRBV30 . TRBD1
TGTGCCAGCAGTGTCAGCCGGGACAGCAACACTGAAGCTTTCTTT CASSVSRDSNTEAFF TRBJ1-1 TRBV6-5 . TRBD1
TGCGGGACAGCAAACACTGAAGCTTTCTTT CGTANTEAFF TRBJ1-1 TRBV6-5 once TRBD1
TGCGCCAGCAGCCAACCTCTTGAGCGGGGGCGCCGCACAGATACGCAGTATTTT CASSQPLERGRRTDTQYF TRBJ2-3 TRBV4-1 . TRBD2
TGTGCCAGCAGGAAAAAAATCACGGACACTGAAGCTTTCTTT CASRKKITDTEAFF TRBJ1-1 TRBV5-6 . .
TGTGCCAGCAGCCGTGGGGCCTCCTACGAGCAGTACTTC CASSRGASYEQYF TRBJ2-7 TRBV28 . .
TGTGCCAGTAGTTTCACCCCGGGACAGAGGAATCAGCCCCAGCATTTT CASSFTPGQRNQPQHF TRBJ1-5 TRBV19 . TRBD1
TGTGCCAGCAGCTTGTCGGGGGGCACAGATACGCAGTATTTT CASSLSGGTDTQYF TRBJ2-3 TRBV7-3 few .
TGTGCCAGCAGACGAAGGGACAGAGATACGCAGTATTTT CASRRRDRDTQYF TRBJ2-3 TRBV7-3 . TRBD1
TGTGCCAGCAGCTTGGCCTTCACTAGCGGGAGTTACGAGCAGTACTTC CASSLAFTSGSYEQYF TRBJ2-7 TRBV5-4 . TRBD2
TGTGCCAGCAGTTCCCTGACGAGGGTGAACACTGAAGCTTTCTTT CASSSLTRVNTEAFF TRBJ1-1 TRBV6-5 . .
TGTGCCAGCAGTGATGGCTACCAAGAGACCCAGTACTTC CASSDGYQETQYF TRBJ2-5 TRBV6-1 . .
TGTGCCAGCAGCTTAATAGGAGCTGGGGCCAACGTCCTGACTTTC CASSLIGAGANVLTF TRBJ2-6 TRBV7-3 once .
TGTGCCAGTAGTATAGGGGGGGACAGGGGGCGGAATGAGCAGTTCTTC CASSIGGDRGRNEQFF TRBJ2-1 TRBV19 . TRBD1
TGTGCCAGCAGCCAATTCGCCGGGGACAGAGACTACGAGCAGTACTTC CASSQFAGDRDYEQYF TRBJ2-7 TRBV4-2 . TRBD1
TGTGCCAGCAGCCAAGCATCAAGCATGAACACTGAAGCTTTCTTT CASSQASSMNTEAFF TRBJ1-1 TRBV14 once .
TGTGCCAGCGGAGGACTAGCGGGAGGGACCGGGGAGCTGTTTTTT CASGGLAGGTGELFF TRBJ2-2 TRBV9 . TRBD2
TGTGCCAGCAACCTGTCGTGGAGCATGTATGGCTACACCTTC CASNLSWSMYGYTF TRBJ1-2 TRBV6-6 . .
TGTGCCAGCAGCCAAGCCCTGCTACAAGAGACCCAGTACTTC CASSQALLQETQYF TRBJ2-5 TRBV4-2 . .
TGCAGCGTCAACCTACAGGGGAGAGGAGGCTACACCTTC CSVNLQGRGGYTF TRBJ1-2 TRBV29-1 . TRBD1
TGCAGCGTTGCACAGGGGTCGGGCGGCTACACCTTC CSVAQGSGGYTF TRBJ1-2 TRBV29-1 . TRBD1
TGTGCCAGCAGCCCGTCCGAAGGGACAAGCACAGATACGCAGTATTTT CASSPSEGTSTDTQYF TRBJ2-3 TRBV2 . .
TGTGCCAGCAGTCGAGGGACAGGGGTTCAGCCCCAGCATTTT CASSRGTGVQPQHF TRBJ1-5 TRBV27 . TRBD1
TGTGCCAGCAGTAGCCCTGGCAATCAGCCCCAGCATTTT CASSSPGNQPQHF TRBJ1-5 TRBV28 . .
TGTGCCAGCCATCCCAGCGGGGACACCGGGGAGCTGTTTTTT CASHPSGDTGELFF TRBJ2-2 TRBV2 . TRBD2
TGTGCCAGCAGTCGAAGGGGTGCGGGGGCCAACGTCCTGACTTTC CASSRRGAGANVLTF TRBJ2-6 TRBV25-1 . .
TGTGCCAGCAGCTTGGACTGGAACACTGAAGCTTTCTTT CASSLDWNTEAFF TRBJ1-1 TRBV5-5 . .
TGTGCCAGCAGAGGACAGGGCACCACCGGGGAGCTGTTTTTT CASRGQGTTGELFF TRBJ2-2 TRBV6-6 . TRBD1
TGTGCCAGCAGCACCAACGCCAGGGGGCGGCTGGAAGAGCAGTACTTC CASSTNARGRLEEQYF TRBJ2-7 TRBV28 . TRBD1
TGTGCCAGCTCAGAGTCCAGCGGCAATCAGCCCCAGCATTTT CASSESSGNQPQHF TRBJ1-5 TRBV18 . .
TGTGCCACCAGAGAGGACAGGGAGACTGAAGCTTTCTTT CATREDRETEAFF TRBJ1-1 TRBV15 once TRBD1
TGTGCCAGCAGCTTGAGGACTAGCGGGAGAGGTACGGAGACCCAGTACTTC CASSLRTSGRGTETQYF TRBJ2-5 TRBV5-6 once TRBD2
TGTGCCATCAGTGAGTTGAGGGAAGAGTCACCCCTCCACTTT CAISELREESPLHF TRBJ1-6 TRBV10-3 once .
TGTGCCAGCAGGGAGCCGGGACACATGAACACTGAAGCTTTCTTT CASREPGHMNTEAFF TRBJ1-1 TRBV11-1 . .
TGTGCCAGCAGCAACAGGGGGTTGTCTGGAAACACCATATATTTT CASSNRGLSGNTIYF TRBJ1-3 TRBV6-5 few TRBD1
TGTGCCAGCAGCTTAGTAGCGGGAGATCAGGAGACCCAGTACTTC CASSLVAGDQETQYF TRBJ2-5 TRBV7-2 . TRBD2
TGTGCCAGCTCACCAGCGGGGGGCAGGGAGACCCAGTACTTC CASSPAGGRETQYF TRBJ2-5 TRBV18 . TRBD2
TGTGCCAGCAGCGGGTCAGGGGGGAAAGAGACCCAGTACTTC CASSGSGGKETQYF TRBJ2-5 TRBV9 . .
TGTGCCAGCAGTTCGAGGGCAGAAGAGACCCAGTACTTC CASSSRAEETQYF TRBJ2-5 TRBV2 . .
TGCGCCAGCAGCCATACGGCGTTAAGGAGGACGTCTGGGGCCAACGTCCTGACTTTC CASSHTALRRTSGANVLTF TRBJ2-6 TRBV4-1 . .
TGTGCCAGCAGTTACATCTCCGAGCAGTACTTC CASSYISEQYF TRBJ2-7 TRBV6-6 . .
TGTGCCAGTAACGAGGGAGCGGTTTACGGCTACACCTTC CASNEGAVYGYTF TRBJ1-2 TRBV19 . .
TGTGCCATCAGTGAGTATCGGGGGAACTATGGCTACACCTTC CAISEYRGNYGYTF TRBJ1-2 TRBV10-3 . .